These T cell receptor beta chains were read from a single sample in a study of cytomegalovirus exposure and HLA in healthy donors. Data came from immunoSEQ multiplex PCR; TCRdb stores just in-frame clones and leaves some out. Of 140,000 to 150,000 clones in the sample, roughly a tenth were seen once. Specimen: PBMCs. All receptors derive from a male donor in good health and CMV-seronegative. CDR3s include the opening cysteine and the closing phenylalanine or tryptophan. The D gene is left open where the match is weak. For some rows the clone size is stated as once, few or many, or as a class when expanded; others skip it.

J gene: TRBJ1-2; clone size: NA; D gene: NA; CDR3 length: 15; V gene: TRBV28; CDR3 DNA: TGTGCCAGCAGTTTGACGGGGGTAGAAGGCTATGGCTACACCTTC; CDR3 protein: CASSLTGVEGYGYTF
J gene: TRBJ2-5; clone size: NA; D gene: TRBD2; CDR3 length: 15; V gene: TRBV10-3; CDR3 DNA: TGTGCCACCCAAGGGGGACTAGATGGGCTAGAGACCCAGTACTTC; CDR3 protein: CATQGGLDGLETQYF
J gene: TRBJ2-1; clone size: NA; D gene: TRBD2; CDR3 length: 15; V gene: TRBV5-1; CDR3 DNA: TGCGCCAGTGAGGAGGGCGGGGGGGCACCCCATGAGCAGTTCTTC; CDR3 protein: CASEEGGGAPHEQFF
J gene: TRBJ2-3; clone size: few; D gene: NA; CDR3 length: 16; V gene: TRBV5-1; CDR3 DNA: TGCGCCAGCAGCTTGGAGGCGGGAAGTCGCACAGATACGCAGTATTTT; CDR3 protein: CASSLEAGSRTDTQYF
J gene: TRBJ1-1; clone size: NA; D gene: NA; CDR3 length: 14; V gene: TRBV7-2; CDR3 DNA: TGTGCCAGCAGCCCGAACAACGATCTGGCGCGGGCTTTCTTT; CDR3 protein: CASSPNNDLARAFF
J gene: TRBJ2-4; clone size: few; D gene: NA; CDR3 length: 14; V gene: TRBV19; CDR3 DNA: TGTGCCAGTAGTACCCCCAGCGACGCGCCGTCACAGTACTTC; CDR3 protein: CASSTPSDAPSQYF
J gene: TRBJ1-4; clone size: few; D gene: NA; CDR3 length: 16; V gene: TRBV7-9; CDR3 DNA: TGTGCCAGCAGCTTAGCCCCAGGGATAGGGCCTGGAAAGCTGTTTTTT; CDR3 protein: CASSLAPGIGPGKLFF
J gene: TRBJ1-5; clone size: NA; D gene: TRBD1; CDR3 length: 16; V gene: TRBV5-1; CDR3 DNA: TGCGCCAGCAGCTCCGGGACAGCCGATAGCAATCAGCCCCAGCATTTT; CDR3 protein: CASSSGTADSNQPQHF
J gene: TRBJ1-2; clone size: NA; D gene: NA; CDR3 length: 12; V gene: TRBV28; CDR3 DNA: TGTGCCAGCCGCCTAGGCGGGGTCGGCTACACCTTC; CDR3 protein: CASRLGGVGYTF
J gene: TRBJ2-5; clone size: few; D gene: NA; CDR3 length: 16; V gene: TRBV19; CDR3 DNA: TGTGCCAGTAGTATAAACGGAGGGCCCGGGTCGGCGACCCAGTACTTC; CDR3 protein: CASSINGGPGSATQYF
J gene: TRBJ2-7; clone size: few; D gene: NA; CDR3 length: 15; V gene: TRBV28; CDR3 DNA: TGTGCCAGCAGTGGGGGGACAGTGTCCTCCTACGAGCAGTACTTC; CDR3 protein: CASSGGTVSSYEQYF
J gene: TRBJ1-2; clone size: NA; D gene: NA; CDR3 length: 13; V gene: TRBV6-5; CDR3 DNA: TGTGCCAGCAGGAGGAGCCGGAGCTATGGCTACACCTTC; CDR3 protein: CASRRSRSYGYTF
J gene: TRBJ1-5; clone size: NA; D gene: TRBD1; CDR3 length: 14; V gene: TRBV7-8; CDR3 DNA: TGTGCCAGCAGCTCCCAGGGGGGCAATCAGCCCCAGCATTTT; CDR3 protein: CASSSQGGNQPQHF
J gene: TRBJ1-4; clone size: few; D gene: NA; CDR3 length: 15; V gene: TRBV30; CDR3 DNA: TGTGCCTGGAACTCGGTGGGGGGAACTAATGAAAAACTGTTTTTT; CDR3 protein: CAWNSVGGTNEKLFF
J gene: TRBJ2-7; clone size: few; D gene: TRBD1; CDR3 length: 15; V gene: TRBV5-1; CDR3 DNA: TGCGCCAGCAGCTTGAAGGGGGCAGGGGTCCACGAGCAGTACTTC; CDR3 protein: CASSLKGAGVHEQYF
J gene: TRBJ1-2; clone size: few; D gene: TRBD1; CDR3 length: 15; V gene: TRBV10-3; CDR3 DNA: TGTGCCATCAGTGAGAAGGGACAGCTTAACTATGGCTACACCTTC; CDR3 protein: CAISEKGQLNYGYTF
J gene: TRBJ1-1; clone size: NA; D gene: NA; CDR3 length: 15; V gene: TRBV28; CDR3 DNA: TGTGCCAGCAGCTTACCTACCGCCGGAGGCACTGAAGCTTTCTTT; CDR3 protein: CASSLPTAGGTEAFF
J gene: TRBJ2-1; clone size: NA; D gene: TRBD2; CDR3 length: 13; V gene: TRBV6-4; CDR3 DNA: TGTGCCAGCAGCGGGGGGGAGTACAATGAGCAGTTCTTC; CDR3 protein: CASSGGEYNEQFF
J gene: TRBJ1-2; clone size: NA; D gene: TRBD1; CDR3 length: 15; V gene: TRBV2; CDR3 DNA: TGTGCCAGCCGACGGTCACGGGACAGGGACGGTGGCTACACCTTC; CDR3 protein: CASRRSRDRDGGYTF
J gene: TRBJ2-7; clone size: NA; D gene: TRBD1; CDR3 length: 15; V gene: TRBV4-3; CDR3 DNA: TGCGCCAGCAGCCAAGGGAACAGGGGGATCTACGAGCAGTACTTC; CDR3 protein: CASSQGNRGIYEQYF
J gene: TRBJ1-1; clone size: NA; D gene: NA; CDR3 length: 15; V gene: TRBV28; CDR3 DNA: TGTGCCAGCAGCTATGGGGGCCCGGCGAACACTGAAGCTTTCTTT; CDR3 protein: CASSYGGPANTEAFF
J gene: TRBJ2-2; clone size: NA; D gene: NA; CDR3 length: 16; V gene: TRBV19; CDR3 DNA: TGTGCCAGTAGTATATTCAGGGGAAGGGGTACCGGGGAGCTGTTTTTT; CDR3 protein: CASSIFRGRGTGELFF
J gene: TRBJ2-2; clone size: NA; D gene: TRBD1; CDR3 length: 19; V gene: TRBV23-1; CDR3 DNA: TGCGCCAGCAGTCAATCGCGGGGACAGGGATCCATTAGGACCGGGGAGCTGTTTTTT; CDR3 protein: CASSQSRGQGSIRTGELFF
J gene: TRBJ2-2; clone size: NA; D gene: NA; CDR3 length: 13; V gene: TRBV4-3; CDR3 DNA: TGCGCCAGCAGCATTCGCGGTACCGGGGAGCTGTTTTTT; CDR3 protein: CASSIRGTGELFF
J gene: TRBJ2-4; clone size: few; D gene: NA; CDR3 length: 12; V gene: TRBV29-1; CDR3 DNA: TGCAGCGTTAATGGGAGGAGGGGCATTCAGTACTTC; CDR3 protein: CSVNGRRGIQYF
J gene: TRBJ1-2; clone size: few; D gene: TRBD1; CDR3 length: 11; V gene: TRBV20-1; CDR3 DNA: TGCAGTGGCAGGGGGATGGATGGCTACACCTTC; CDR3 protein: CSGRGMDGYTF
J gene: TRBJ2-5; clone size: NA; D gene: TRBD2; CDR3 length: 15; V gene: TRBV28; CDR3 DNA: TGTGCCAGCAGTGCATCTAGCGGGAGGGGGGAGACCCAGTACTTC; CDR3 protein: CASSASSGRGETQYF
J gene: TRBJ2-4; clone size: NA; D gene: TRBD1; CDR3 length: 16; V gene: TRBV15; CDR3 DNA: TGTGCCACCAGCAGAGATGGGGGACAGGGTCGTTACATTCAGTACTTC; CDR3 protein: CATSRDGGQGRYIQYF
J gene: TRBJ2-7; clone size: few; D gene: TRBD2; CDR3 length: 14; V gene: TRBV27; CDR3 DNA: TGTGCCAGCAGTGTAGCGGGAGGGATCGACGAGCAGTACTTC; CDR3 protein: CASSVAGGIDEQYF
J gene: TRBJ1-2; clone size: few; D gene: NA; CDR3 length: 13; V gene: TRBV7-2; CDR3 DNA: TGTGCCAGCAGCAGGGAGGGGGTGGAAGGCTACACCTTC; CDR3 protein: CASSREGVEGYTF
J gene: TRBJ2-5; clone size: NA; D gene: TRBD2; CDR3 length: 17; V gene: TRBV29-1; CDR3 DNA: TGCAGCGTTGATGGAACTAGCGGGAGAGGAGTCCAAGAGACCCAGTACTTC; CDR3 protein: CSVDGTSGRGVQETQYF
J gene: TRBJ2-5; clone size: NA; D gene: NA; CDR3 length: 14; V gene: TRBV27; CDR3 DNA: TGTGCCAGCACCAGAGCAGGCATGGAAGAGACCCAGTACTTC; CDR3 protein: CASTRAGMEETQYF
J gene: TRBJ2-1; clone size: few; D gene: TRBD1; CDR3 length: 14; V gene: TRBV5-1; CDR3 DNA: TGCGCCAGCAGCTTGCCCGACAGGGTGAATGAGCAGTTCTTC; CDR3 protein: CASSLPDRVNEQFF
J gene: TRBJ2-2; clone size: few; D gene: TRBD1; CDR3 length: 16; V gene: TRBV4-3; CDR3 DNA: TGCGCCAGCAGCCTTCCGGGACAGGGGAACACCGGGGAGCTGTTTTTT; CDR3 protein: CASSLPGQGNTGELFF
J gene: TRBJ2-3; clone size: NA; D gene: NA; CDR3 length: 12; V gene: TRBV11-2; CDR3 DNA: TGTGCCAGCAGCTTAGTCGGGGGTACGCAGTATTTT; CDR3 protein: CASSLVGGTQYF
J gene: TRBJ2-1; clone size: NA; D gene: TRBD2; CDR3 length: 15; V gene: TRBV11-1; CDR3 DNA: TGTGCCAGCAGCCCCACCGGGACTAACTACAATGAGCAGTTCTTC; CDR3 protein: CASSPTGTNYNEQFF
J gene: TRBJ2-2; clone size: NA; D gene: TRBD1; CDR3 length: 15; V gene: TRBV9; CDR3 DNA: TGTGCCAGCAGCGCCTACAGGGGGCGGACCGGGGAGTTGTTTTTT; CDR3 protein: CASSAYRGRTGELFF
J gene: TRBJ2-5; clone size: NA; D gene: TRBD1; CDR3 length: 16; V gene: TRBV4-2; CDR3 DNA: TGTGCCAGCAGCCAGGGCGACAGGGGGTGGACAGAGACCCAGTACTTC; CDR3 protein: CASSQGDRGWTETQYF
J gene: TRBJ1-2; clone size: few; D gene: TRBD1; CDR3 length: 14; V gene: TRBV9; CDR3 DNA: TGTGCCAGCAGCGTAGCTCCCACAGGGGGAGGCTACACCTTC; CDR3 protein: CASSVAPTGGGYTF
J gene: TRBJ2-5; clone size: NA; D gene: TRBD1; CDR3 length: 13; V gene: TRBV7-9; CDR3 DNA: TGTGCCAGCAGCCGACAGGGCTGGGAGACCCAGTACTTC; CDR3 protein: CASSRQGWETQYF
J gene: TRBJ1-2; clone size: NA; D gene: TRBD1; CDR3 length: 16; V gene: TRBV27; CDR3 DNA: TGTGCCAGCAGTTTAGTTAGGGACAGGGTTTGGTATGGCTACACCTTC; CDR3 protein: CASSLVRDRVWYGYTF
J gene: TRBJ2-6; clone size: few; D gene: NA; CDR3 length: 14; V gene: TRBV9; CDR3 DNA: TGTGCCAGCAGCCACGGAGGCGGGGCCAACGTCCTGACTTTC; CDR3 protein: CASSHGGGANVLTF
J gene: TRBJ2-7; clone size: many; D gene: TRBD1; CDR3 length: 13; V gene: TRBV11-2; CDR3 DNA: TGTGCCAGCGCCGAACCGGGACAGGGGAAGCAGTACTTC; CDR3 protein: CASAEPGQGKQYF
J gene: TRBJ2-5; clone size: NA; D gene: TRBD2; CDR3 length: 13; V gene: TRBV29-1; CDR3 DNA: TGCAGCGTTGAAGAAGCGGGGGTGCAGACCCAGTACTTC; CDR3 protein: CSVEEAGVQTQYF
J gene: TRBJ2-7; clone size: NA; D gene: TRBD1; CDR3 length: 14; V gene: TRBV5-1; CDR3 DNA: TGCGCCAGCAGCGAGACCGGGACAGGGGTCGAGCAGTACTTC; CDR3 protein: CASSETGTGVEQYF
J gene: TRBJ1-2; clone size: few; D gene: NA; CDR3 length: 12; V gene: TRBV6-5; CDR3 DNA: TGTGCCAGCAGTGACCTAGTATATGGCTACACCTTC; CDR3 protein: CASSDLVYGYTF
J gene: TRBJ1-1; clone size: few; D gene: NA; CDR3 length: 15; V gene: TRBV6-4; CDR3 DNA: TGTGCCAGCAGAGTTCGGGACAACCCGATCACTGAAGCTTTCTTT; CDR3 protein: CASRVRDNPITEAFF
J gene: TRBJ1-1; clone size: few; D gene: TRBD1; CDR3 length: 17; V gene: TRBV29-1; CDR3 DNA: TGCAGCGTTGAAGATCCCAGGGGGCGAGATATGAACACTGAAGCTTTCTTT; CDR3 protein: CSVEDPRGRDMNTEAFF
J gene: TRBJ2-1; clone size: NA; D gene: NA; CDR3 length: 16; V gene: TRBV2; CDR3 DNA: TGTGCCAGCAGGCCTGTAGGTGGGCAGACCTACAATGAGCAGTTCTTC; CDR3 protein: CASRPVGGQTYNEQFF
J gene: TRBJ1-5; clone size: NA; D gene: TRBD1; CDR3 length: 16; V gene: TRBV2; CDR3 DNA: TGTGCCAGCAGTGACGTTGGACAGGGCATGAATCAGCCCCAGCATTTT; CDR3 protein: CASSDVGQGMNQPQHF
J gene: TRBJ1-1; clone size: few; D gene: NA; CDR3 length: 11; V gene: TRBV18; CDR3 DNA: TGTGCCAGCTCAACAAACACTGAAGCTTTCTTT; CDR3 protein: CASSTNTEAFF
J gene: TRBJ2-2; clone size: NA; D gene: TRBD2; CDR3 length: 16; V gene: TRBV5-1; CDR3 DNA: TGCGCCAGCAGCTTGGGAGGGACTACCGAAACCGGGGAGCTGTTTTTT; CDR3 protein: CASSLGGTTETGELFF
J gene: TRBJ1-1; clone size: NA; D gene: NA; CDR3 length: 13; V gene: TRBV9; CDR3 DNA: TGTGCCAGCAGCGTAACCGGTGGCACTGAAGCTTTCTTT; CDR3 protein: CASSVTGGTEAFF
J gene: TRBJ2-3; clone size: NA; D gene: TRBD2; CDR3 length: 17; V gene: TRBV7-2; CDR3 DNA: TGTGCCAGCAGCTTAGCGGGGAGCGGGAGGTTTGCAGATACGCAGTATTTT; CDR3 protein: CASSLAGSGRFADTQYF
J gene: TRBJ2-5; clone size: few; D gene: TRBD2; CDR3 length: 15; V gene: TRBV2; CDR3 DNA: TGTGCCAGCAGTGGTGGACTAGCGGGGAGAGAGACCCAGTACTTC; CDR3 protein: CASSGGLAGRETQYF
J gene: TRBJ2-7; clone size: few; D gene: NA; CDR3 length: 13; V gene: TRBV28; CDR3 DNA: TGTGCCAGCAGCGCGGCAGGGATACACGAGCAGTACTTC; CDR3 protein: CASSAAGIHEQYF
J gene: TRBJ1-5; clone size: NA; D gene: NA; CDR3 length: 15; V gene: TRBV30; CDR3 DNA: TGTGCCTGGCCCGATCGGGTTTATAGCAATCAGCCCCAGCATTTT; CDR3 protein: CAWPDRVYSNQPQHF
J gene: TRBJ1-4; clone size: few; D gene: NA; CDR3 length: 18; V gene: TRBV28; CDR3 DNA: TGTGCCAGCAGGCTCGCGAGGGGGAACATTCCAACTAATGAAAAACTGTTTTTT; CDR3 protein: CASRLARGNIPTNEKLFF
J gene: TRBJ1-5; clone size: NA; D gene: TRBD1; CDR3 length: 15; V gene: TRBV28; CDR3 DNA: TGTGCCAGCAGTCCTAGGGGACAGGGCGATCAGCCCCAGCATTTT; CDR3 protein: CASSPRGQGDQPQHF
J gene: TRBJ2-5; clone size: NA; D gene: TRBD1; CDR3 length: 12; V gene: TRBV2; CDR3 DNA: TGTGCCAGCTATTCGTACAGGGGAACCCAGTACTTC; CDR3 protein: CASYSYRGTQYF